The 24 T cell receptor beta chains given below trace back to one sample, sequenced in a study of shared clonotypes between healthy human individuals. TCRdb's copy holds only in-frame clones and misses some; the assay was immunoSEQ multiplex PCR. The sample has over a million clones; roughly 98% are singletons. Sequenced: naive CD4+ T cells sorted from blood. Subset described: CD45RA+ positively selected. These receptors were taken from a man aged 25-45 years in good health.

Concerning this clone itself: This specimen includes other DNA sequences encoding the same CDR3. The chain employs TRBV5-1 and TRBJ2-5, with a possible D match to TRBD1 (5 bases). Per germline, CDR1 SGHRS and CDR2 YFSETQ. Trimming took 0 bases from V and 2 from J, leaving 8 bases between them. The CDR3 consists of 14 residues. The CDR3 loop is CASSLGTSQETQYF. CDR3 DNA: TGCGCCAGCAGCTTGGGGACATCACAAGAGACCCAGTACTTC.

V usage is TRBV10-3 and J usage is TRBJ2-5, with TRBD2 identical over 7 bases. This CDR3 spans 15 amino acids. The V segment lost 6 bases and the J segment 5 bases; nucleotides outside the gene matches: 12. Germline V gene data show CDR1 as ENHRY and CDR2 as SYGVKD. Here the CDR3 DNA reads TGTGCCATCAGCCCAGCGGGACGACCTGGGGAGACCCAGTACTTC. Protein sequence: CAISPAGRPGETQYF.

The V gene is TRBV7-6, the J gene TRBJ1-1; D is unclear. CDR3 length equals 13 residues. The V end lost 2 bases, the J end lost 1 base, and 5 bases lay between the germline ends. Germline CDR1 SGHVS, CDR2 FNYEAQ. CDR3 bases: TGTGCCAGCAGCTTATTTGAGAACACTGAAGCTTTCTTT. Amino acid sequence: CASSLFENTEAFF.

Regarding this clone: Different DNA sequences within this sample yield the same CDR3. The gene calls are TRBV5-1 and TRBJ2-1; TRBD1 might be the D (5 bases). Germline values: CDR1 SGHRS, CDR2 YFSETQ. V was cut by 5 bases and J by 0 bases, with 12 bases left in between. This CDR3 is 15 amino acids long. The CDR3 DNA reads TGCGCCAGCAGTGAAGGGGTCAGCTCCTACAATGAGCAGTTCTTC. This gives the protein CASSEGVSSYNEQFF.

CDR3: CASSIEGQGTDTQYF. Here the CDR3 DNA reads TGTGCCAGTAGTATAGAAGGACAGGGCACAGATACGCAGTATTTT. V is TRBV19 and J is TRBJ2-3, with 7 nucleotides matching TRBD1. The V and J ends lost 0 bases and 1 base, in that order; junction bases with no gene match: 1. The length of the CDR3 is 15 residues. Germline V CDR1 and CDR2: LNHDA, SQIVND (reference sequence).

The chain is built from TRBV10-2 and TRBJ2-1; 8 positions agree with TRBD2. Germline V gives CDR1 WSHSY, CDR2 SAAADI. The CDR3 is 16 residues long. The V segment lost 5 bases and the J segment 6 bases; nucleotides outside the gene matches: 12. This CDR3 reads CASSYLAGKLGNEQFF. The CDR3 nucleotides are TGCGCCAGCAGTTATTTAGCGGGAAAGTTGGGCAATGAGCAGTTCTTC.

This chain joins TRBV2 and TRBJ1-5; D gene ambiguous. There are 13 residues in the CDR3. CDR1 SNHLY and CDR2 FYNNEI come from the germline V gene. The ends were cut back, 4 bases at V and 5 bases at J, with 9 bases in the middle. The CDR3 region is CASSVGRHQPQHF. The CDR3 bases are TGTGCCAGCAGTGTAGGGCGCCATCAGCCCCAGCATTTT. The full variable domain, with the rest looked up from reference TRBV2 and TRBJ1-5, is EPEVTQTPSHQVTQMGQEVILRCVPISNHLYFYWYRQILGQKVEFLVSFYNNEISEKSEIFDDQFSVERPDGSNFTLKIRSTKLEDSAMYFCASSVGRHQPQHFGDGTRLSIL.

The gene calls are TRBV5-6 and TRBJ2-7, with TRBD2 matching 7 bases. The ends lost 3 bases at V and 6 bases at J; junction bases unmatched: 12. This CDR3 region has 15 residues. CDR1 is SGHDT, CDR2 YYEEEE, per germline. The CDR3 DNA follows: TGTGCCAGCAGCTCCTACGGACTAGTTATGGGCGAGCAGTACTTC. Protein product: CASSSYGLVMGEQYF.

The CDR3 region is CASTEGQGGSYEQYF. The CDR3 nucleotides read TGTGCCAGTACCGAGGGACAGGGGGGCTCCTACGAGCAGTACTTC. The chain is built from TRBV19 and TRBJ2-7, with 11 nucleotides matching TRBD1. This CDR3 spans 15 amino acids. Per germline, CDR1 LNHDA and CDR2 SQIVND (reference sequence). Trimming removed 7 bases from V and 0 bases from J; junction bases left unmatched: 5. The whole variable domain, filled in from reference TRBV19 and TRBJ2-7, reads DGGITQSPKYLFRKEGQNVTLSCEQNLNHDAMYWYRQDPGQGLRLIYYSQIVNDFQKGDIAEGYSVSREKKESFPLTVTSAQKNPTAFYLCASTEGQGGSYEQYFGPGTRLTVT.

This sequence joins TRBV9 and TRBJ1-1, with no clear D. The CDR3 is 13 amino acids. The germline V gene has CDR1 SGDLS and CDR2 YYNGEE. Between the trimmed V and J ends, which lost 2 bases and 0 bases, there was a span of 5 bases. CDR3 in DNA: TGTGCCAGCAGCGTTCAGGTGAACACTGAAGCTTTCTTT. It yields the protein CASSVQVNTEAFF.

This chain joins TRBV7-2 and TRBJ2-3, with TRBD2 matching over 7 bases. This CDR3 has 14 amino acids. V shed 3 bases, J shed 5 bases, and the junction held 5 bases outside the gene matches. Looked up from germline, CDR1 is SGHTA and CDR2 is FQGNSA. CDR3 region: CASSFSLAGDTQYF. In DNA form, the CDR3 reads TGTGCCAGCAGCTTTTCATTAGCGGGAGATACGCAGTATTTT.

The genes are TRBV5-6 and TRBJ2-5; 7 bases fit TRBD1. Germline CDR1 and CDR2: SGHDT and YYEEEE. Trimming cost V 4 bases and J 4 bases; bases outside gene matches: 4. This CDR3 is 13 amino acids long. CDR3 residues: CASSMTGSETQYF. CDR3 nucleotides: TGTGCCAGCAGCATGACAGGGTCAGAGACCCAGTACTTC. Variable domain in full (rest from reference TRBV5-6 and TRBJ2-5): DAGVTQSPTHLIKTRGQQVTLRCSPKSGHDTVSWYQQALGQGPQFIFQYYEEEERQRGNFPDRFSGHQFPNYSSELNVNALLLGDSALYLCASSMTGSETQYFGPGTRLLVL.

This chain joins TRBV6-4 and TRBJ2-3; 7 nucleotides agree with TRBD1. This CDR3 spans 14 amino acids. Germline CDR1 MRHNA, CDR2 SNTAGT. V lost 4 bases and J lost 5; bases outside the gene matches: 6. The CDR3 DNA follows: TGTGCCAGCAGTGCCACAGGGGCTGGAGATACGCAGTATTTT. Translation: CASSATGAGDTQYF.

This sequence joins TRBV7-2 and TRBJ1-3; the D is unclear. The CDR3 contains 17 residues. CDR1 is SGHTA and CDR2 is FQGNSA in the germline V gene. Between the trimmed V and J ends, which lost 1 base and 0 bases, there was a span of 13 bases. CDR3 coding DNA: TGTGCCAGCAGCTTAGAGAGACTATTACTCTCTGGAAACACCATATATTTT. Translation gives CASSLERLLLSGNTIYF.

The chain is built from TRBV9 and TRBJ2-1; weak D call: TRBD2 (6 bases). The ends were cut back, 4 bases at V and 6 bases at J, with 14 bases in the middle. Germline V gene data show CDR1 as SGDLS and CDR2 as YYNGEE. This CDR3 is built from 14 residues. The CDR3, as DNA: TGTGCCAGCAGCTCCCGACTAGTTCTCAATGAGCAGTTCTTC. It encodes CASSSRLVLNEQFF.

V usage is TRBV5-6 and J usage is TRBJ1-2; D is possibly TRBD1 (5 bases). CDR1 is SGHDT, CDR2 YYEEEE, per germline. Trimming removed 0 bases at V and 0 bases at J, with 9 bases between. The CDR3 has 15 residues. The CDR3 DNA reads TGTGCCAGCAGCTTGGATCCAGGGCCTAACTATGGCTACACCTTC. This encodes CASSLDPGPNYGYTF. Full variable domain (missing parts from reference TRBV5-6 and TRBJ1-2): DAGVTQSPTHLIKTRGQQVTLRCSPKSGHDTVSWYQQALGQGPQFIFQYYEEEERQRGNFPDRFSGHQFPNYSSELNVNALLLGDSALYLCASSLDPGPNYGYTFGSGTRLTVV.

This chain joins TRBV5-4 and TRBJ2-2, with D unclear. The CDR3 consists of 12 residues. Germline V gives CDR1 SGHNT, CDR2 YYREEE (reference sequence). V shed 4 bases and J shed 6 bases, with 7 bases lying between them. CDR3: CASSGPSGELFF. Here the CDR3 DNA reads TGTGCCAGCAGCGGACCGTCCGGGGAGCTGTTTTTT. Together with reference TRBV5-4 and TRBJ2-2, the CDR3 gives the full variable domain: ETGVTQSPTHLIKTRGQQVTLRCSSQSGHNTVSWYQQALGQGPQFIFQYYREEENGRGNFPPRFSGLQFPNYSSELNVNALELDDSALYLCASSGPSGELFFGEGSRLTVL.

The J gene is TRBJ2-7, the V gene TRBV27, with TRBD2 matching over 7 bases. Losses at the gene ends were 5 bases for V and 7 bases for J; bases not matched to a gene: 11. The CDR3 runs 14 residues. Germline V gene data show CDR1 as MNHEY and CDR2 as SMNVEV (reference sequence). DNA of the CDR3: TGTGCCAGCAGTCCTACGCGGGAGCAAGGGGAGCAGTACTTC. This encodes CASSPTREQGEQYF.

The chain recombines TRBV13 with TRBJ2-2; D perhaps matches TRBD1 (6 bases). V lost 0 bases to trimming and J lost 6 bases, with 14 bases between them. Germline CDR1 reads PRHDT; CDR2 reads FYEKMQ (reference sequence). The CDR3 extends over 16 amino acids. CDR3 in amino acids: CASSLGTGRQAGELFF. The CDR3 nucleotides read TGTGCCAGCAGCTTAGGAACAGGGCGGCAGGCCGGGGAGCTGTTTTTT.

This clone was seen only once. The rearrangement joins TRBV5-8 to TRBJ1-5, with D uncertain. The germline V gene has CDR1 SGHTS and CDR2 YDEGEE. Trimming cost V 2 bases and J 1 base, with 13 bases left between them. CDR3 size: 16 residues. CDR3 region: CASSLPDYRSNQPQHF. The CDR3, as DNA: TGTGCCAGCAGCTTACCCGACTATCGGAGCAATCAGCCCCAGCATTTT. Looking up the rest from reference TRBV5-8 and TRBJ1-5 gives the full variable domain: EAGVTQSPTHLIKTRGQQATLRCSPISGHTSVYWYQQALGLGLQFLLWYDEGEERNRGNFPPRFSGRQFPNYSSELNVNALELEDSALYLCASSLPDYRSNQPQHFGDGTRLSIL.

The chain has TRBV4-1 and TRBJ2-7, with TRBD2 matching 10 bases. This CDR3 comprises 16 residues. The trim removed 3 bases at V and 2 bases at J, leaving 7 bases unmatched. Germline-derived CDR1 and CDR2 are MGHRA and YSYEKL. CDR3 nucleotides: TGCGCCAGCAGCCATCAAACTAGCGGGACCGCCTACGAGCAGTACTTC. Protein: CASSHQTSGTAYEQYF.

J is TRBJ1-5 and V is TRBV5-5, with 7 nucleotides matching TRBD1. Germline assignment: CDR1 SGHKS and CDR2 YYEKEE (reference sequence). V lost 2 bases, J lost 7 bases, and 9 bases stayed unmatched. There are 15 residues in the CDR3. The CDR3 coding sequence is TGTGCCAGCAGCTTTTATGACAGGGCTGGACAGCCCCAGCATTTT. The encoded protein is CASSFYDRAGQPQHF.

The V gene is TRBV28, the J gene TRBJ2-7, with 9 bases that match TRBD2. V shed 2 bases and J 7 bases; nucleotides not matched to a gene: 9. This CDR3 has 15 residues. The germline gives CDR1 MDHEN, CDR2 SYDVKM. The CDR3 protein is CASSLTGGRVWEQYF. CDR3 coding DNA: TGTGCCAGCAGTTTAACAGGCGGGAGGGTCTGGGAGCAGTACTTC. The full variable domain, with the rest looked up from reference TRBV28 and TRBJ2-7, is DVKVTQSSRYLVKRTGEKVFLECVQDMDHENMFWYRQDPGLGLRLIYFSYDVKMKEKGDIPEGYSVSREKKERFSLILESASTNQTSMYLCASSLTGGRVWEQYFGPGTRLTVT.

This CDR3 reads CASSFGRATDTQYF. The CDR3 DNA follows: TGTGCCAGCAGTTTTGGTAGGGCCACAGATACGCAGTATTTT. The rearrangement links TRBV27 to TRBJ2-3; D uncertain. CDR1 is MNHEY, CDR2 SMNVEV, per germline (reference sequence). CDR3 size: 14 residues. Trimming took 3 bases from V and 2 from J, leaving 9 bases between them.